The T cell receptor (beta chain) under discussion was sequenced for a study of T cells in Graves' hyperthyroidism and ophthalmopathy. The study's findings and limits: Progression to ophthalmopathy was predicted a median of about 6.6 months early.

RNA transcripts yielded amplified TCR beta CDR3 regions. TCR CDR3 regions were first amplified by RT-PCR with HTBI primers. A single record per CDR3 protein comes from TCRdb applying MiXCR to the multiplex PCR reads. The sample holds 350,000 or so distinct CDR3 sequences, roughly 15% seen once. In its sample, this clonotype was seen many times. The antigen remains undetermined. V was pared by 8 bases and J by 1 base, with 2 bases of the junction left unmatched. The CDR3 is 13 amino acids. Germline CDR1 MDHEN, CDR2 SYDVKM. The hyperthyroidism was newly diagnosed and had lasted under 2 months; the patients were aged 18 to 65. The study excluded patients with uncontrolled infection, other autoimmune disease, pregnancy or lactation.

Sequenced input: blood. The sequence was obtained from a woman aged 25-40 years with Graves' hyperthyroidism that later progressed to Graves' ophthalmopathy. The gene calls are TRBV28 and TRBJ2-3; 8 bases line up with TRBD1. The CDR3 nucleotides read TGTGCCAGCTCGACAGGGGGCACAGATACGCAGTATTTT. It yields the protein CASSTGGTDTQYF.